Listed here are 4 T cell receptor beta chains from one sample, sequenced in a study of CD8 T cells in Susac syndrome. Random hexamers primed reverse transcription of about 0.45 to 1 ug RNA. Using its own MiXCR run on the immunoSEQ multiplex PCR reads, TCRdb lists one record per CDR3 protein. Of around 120,000 distinct CDR3 sequences detected, roughly 94% appear once; the ten largest clones hold around 0.12%. Sequencing used CD4+ T cells from PBMCs. Source of these receptors: a human donor with multiple sclerosis.

For the CDR3, the DNA is TGCGCCAGCAGCCAACACCTAGCGGGGGCCTACAATGAGCAGTTCTTC. Amino acids: CASSQHLAGAYNEQFF. The chain carries TRBV4-3 and TRBJ2-1; the match to TRBD2 covers 10 bases. Trimming at V came to 2 bases and at J to 2 bases, leaving 3 bases not matched to a gene. Germline CDR1 and CDR2: LGHNA and YSLEER. The CDR3 has 16 residues.

The chain couples TRBV27 to TRBJ2-7; D perhaps matches TRBD1 (5 bases). V lost 6 bases to trimming and J lost 3 bases, with 18 bases between them. The CDR3 length is 15 residues. Germline CDR1 MNHEY, CDR2 SMNVEV (reference sequence). The CDR3 DNA reads as TGTGCCAGCAGGACAGCGTCGAACGGATTCTACGAGCAGTACTTC. Amino acid sequence: CASRTASNGFYEQYF.

The chain employs TRBV7-9 and TRBJ2-7; no firm D call. The CDR3 spans 12 residues. Germline V CDR1 and CDR2: SEHNR, FQNEAQ (reference sequence). Between the trimmed V and J ends, which lost 5 bases and 6 bases, there was a span of 11 bases. The CDR3 DNA sequence: TGTGCCAGCAGCCTCTCCCGGGCCGAGCAGTACTTC. It encodes CASSLSRAEQYF.

The V call is TRBV30, the J call TRBJ2-1, with 8 bases identical to TRBD2. This CDR3 is 15 amino acids long. Trimming took 0 bases from V and 8 from J; bases not matched to a gene: 9. Germline V gene sequence: CDR1 GTSNPN, CDR2 SVGIG (reference sequence). The CDR3 loop is CAWSVGSGGWYEQFF. CDR3 DNA sequence: TGTGCCTGGAGTGTAGGCAGCGGGGGTTGGTATGAGCAGTTCTTC.